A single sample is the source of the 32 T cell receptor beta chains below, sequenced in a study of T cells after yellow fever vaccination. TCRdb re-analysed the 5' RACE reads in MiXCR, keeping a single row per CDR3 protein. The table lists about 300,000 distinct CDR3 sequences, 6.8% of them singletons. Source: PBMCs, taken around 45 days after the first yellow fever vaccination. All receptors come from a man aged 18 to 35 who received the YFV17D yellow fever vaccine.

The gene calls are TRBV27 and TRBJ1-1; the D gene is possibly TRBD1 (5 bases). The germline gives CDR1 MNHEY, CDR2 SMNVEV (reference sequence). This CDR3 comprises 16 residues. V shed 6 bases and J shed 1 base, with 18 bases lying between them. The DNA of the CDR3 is TGTGCCAGCAGAAGTTCACCGGGACGAGAGAACACTGAAGCTTTCTTT. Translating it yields CASRSSPGRENTEAFF.

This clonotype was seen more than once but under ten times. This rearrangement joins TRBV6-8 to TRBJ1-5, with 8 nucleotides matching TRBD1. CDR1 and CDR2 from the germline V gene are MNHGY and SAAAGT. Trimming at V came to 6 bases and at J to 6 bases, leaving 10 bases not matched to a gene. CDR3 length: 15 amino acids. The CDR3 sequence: CASRPLDRVIQPQHF. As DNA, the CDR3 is TGTGCCAGCAGACCACTGGACAGGGTGATTCAGCCCCAGCATTTT.

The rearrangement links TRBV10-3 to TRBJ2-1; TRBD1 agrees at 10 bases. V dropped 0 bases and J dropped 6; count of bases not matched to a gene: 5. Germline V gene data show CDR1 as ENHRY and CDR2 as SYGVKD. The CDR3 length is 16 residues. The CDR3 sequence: CAISESGTGVVNEQFF. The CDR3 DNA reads TGTGCCATCAGTGAGTCCGGGACAGGGGTTGTCAATGAGCAGTTCTTC.

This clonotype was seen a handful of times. The CDR3 coding sequence is TGCAGTGCTAGAGAAAGAATAGCGGAAACAATAGCCAAAAACATTCAGTACTTC. Protein product: CSARERIAETIAKNIQYF. The chain couples TRBV20-1 to TRBJ2-4; a possible D gene is TRBD2 (6 bases). Germline CDR1 reads DFQATT; CDR2 reads SNEGSKA (reference sequence). The CDR3 runs 18 residues. V was pared by 0 bases and J by 0 bases, with 18 bases between.

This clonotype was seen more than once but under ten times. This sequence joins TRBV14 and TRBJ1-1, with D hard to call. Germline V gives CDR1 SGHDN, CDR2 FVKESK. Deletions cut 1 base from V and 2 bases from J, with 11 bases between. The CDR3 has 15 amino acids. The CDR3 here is CASSQGIGLNTEAFF. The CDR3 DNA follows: TGTGCCAGCAGCCAAGGTATAGGACTTAACACTGAAGCTTTCTTT.

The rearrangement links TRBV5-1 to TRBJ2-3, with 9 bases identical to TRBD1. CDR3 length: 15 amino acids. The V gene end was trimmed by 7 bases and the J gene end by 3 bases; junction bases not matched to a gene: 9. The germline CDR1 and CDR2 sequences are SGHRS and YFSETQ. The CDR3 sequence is CASLYSGTGTDTQYF. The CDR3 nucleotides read TGCGCCAGCCTATATTCCGGGACAGGGACAGATACGCAGTATTTT.

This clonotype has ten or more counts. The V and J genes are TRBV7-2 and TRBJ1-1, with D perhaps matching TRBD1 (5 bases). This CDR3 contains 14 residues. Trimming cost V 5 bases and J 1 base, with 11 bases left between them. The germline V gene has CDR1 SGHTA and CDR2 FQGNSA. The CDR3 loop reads CASSIPTENTEAFF. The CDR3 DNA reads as TGTGCCAGCAGCATACCGACAGAGAACACTGAAGCTTTCTTT. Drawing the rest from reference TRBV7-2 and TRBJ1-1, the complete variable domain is GAGVSQSPSNKVTEKGKDVELRCDPISGHTALYWYRQSLGQGLEFLIYFQGNSAPDKSGLPSDRFSAERTGGSVSTLTIQRTQQEDSAVYLCASSIPTENTEAFFGQGTRLTVV.

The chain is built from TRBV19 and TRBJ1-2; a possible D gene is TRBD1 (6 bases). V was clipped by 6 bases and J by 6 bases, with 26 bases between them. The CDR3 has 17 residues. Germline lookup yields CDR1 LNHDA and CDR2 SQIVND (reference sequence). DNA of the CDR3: TGTGCCAGTAGCCCCGTACCCTTCAGGGGAACGGGAGATGGCTACACCTTC. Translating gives CASSPVPFRGTGDGYTF. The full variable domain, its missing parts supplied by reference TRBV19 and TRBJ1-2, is DGGITQSPKYLFRKEGQNVTLSCEQNLNHDAMYWYRQDPGQGLRLIYYSQIVNDFQKGDIAEGYSVSREKKESFPLTVTSAQKNPTAFYLCASSPVPFRGTGDGYTFGSGTRLTVV.

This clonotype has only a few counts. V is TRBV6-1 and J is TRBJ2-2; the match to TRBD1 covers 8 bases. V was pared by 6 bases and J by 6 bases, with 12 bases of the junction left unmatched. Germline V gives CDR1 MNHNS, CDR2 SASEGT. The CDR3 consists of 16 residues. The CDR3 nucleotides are TGTGCCAGCAGCCCTACCGACAGGGGAGGCGCCGGGGAGCTGTTTTTT. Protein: CASSPTDRGGAGELFF.

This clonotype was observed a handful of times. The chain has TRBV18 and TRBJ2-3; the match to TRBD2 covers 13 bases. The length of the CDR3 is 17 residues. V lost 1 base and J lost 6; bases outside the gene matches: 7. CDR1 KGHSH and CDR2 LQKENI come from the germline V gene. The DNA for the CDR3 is TGTGCCAGCTCACCACAGAGACTAGCGGGGGGATCTGATACGCAGTATTTT. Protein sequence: CASSPQRLAGGSDTQYF.

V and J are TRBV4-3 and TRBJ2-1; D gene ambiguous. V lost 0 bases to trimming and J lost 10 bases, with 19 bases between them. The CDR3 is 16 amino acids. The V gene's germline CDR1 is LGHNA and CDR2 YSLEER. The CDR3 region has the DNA TGCGCCAGCAGCCAAGATGAAAGATTACGCCCGCGCGAGCAGTTCTTC. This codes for CASSQDERLRPREQFF.

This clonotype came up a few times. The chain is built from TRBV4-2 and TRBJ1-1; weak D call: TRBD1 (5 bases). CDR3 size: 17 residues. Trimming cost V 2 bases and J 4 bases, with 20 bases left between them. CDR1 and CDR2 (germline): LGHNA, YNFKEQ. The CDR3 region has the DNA TGTGCCAGCAGCCAACTCGGCAGGGAGGACTTAGTCACTGAAGCTTTCTTT. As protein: CASSQLGREDLVTEAFF.

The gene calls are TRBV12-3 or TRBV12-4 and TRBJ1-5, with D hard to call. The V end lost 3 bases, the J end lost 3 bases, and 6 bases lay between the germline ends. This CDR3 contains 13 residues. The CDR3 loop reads CASSFADNQPQHF. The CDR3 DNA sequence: TGTGCCAGCAGTTTTGCAGACAATCAGCCCCAGCATTTT.

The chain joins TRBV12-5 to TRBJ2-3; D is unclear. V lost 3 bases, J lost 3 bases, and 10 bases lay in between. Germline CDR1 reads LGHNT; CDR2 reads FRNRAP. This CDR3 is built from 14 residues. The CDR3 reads CASGFSTGTDTQYF. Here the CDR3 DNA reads TGTGCTAGTGGTTTTTCGACGGGTACAGATACGCAGTATTTT.

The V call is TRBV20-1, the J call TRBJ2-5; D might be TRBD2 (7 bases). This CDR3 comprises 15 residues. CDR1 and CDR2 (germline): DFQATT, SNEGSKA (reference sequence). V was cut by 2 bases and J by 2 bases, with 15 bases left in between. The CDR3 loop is CSARIPGGLQETQYF. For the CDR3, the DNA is TGCAGTGCTAGAATCCCGGGGGGCTTACAAGAGACCCAGTACTTC.

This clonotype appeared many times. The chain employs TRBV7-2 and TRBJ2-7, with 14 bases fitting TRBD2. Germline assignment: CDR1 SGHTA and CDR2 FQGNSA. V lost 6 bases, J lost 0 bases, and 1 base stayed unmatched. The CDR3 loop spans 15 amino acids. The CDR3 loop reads CASSGTSGSSYEQYF. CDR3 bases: TGTGCCAGCAGTGGGACTAGCGGGAGCTCCTACGAGCAGTACTTC.

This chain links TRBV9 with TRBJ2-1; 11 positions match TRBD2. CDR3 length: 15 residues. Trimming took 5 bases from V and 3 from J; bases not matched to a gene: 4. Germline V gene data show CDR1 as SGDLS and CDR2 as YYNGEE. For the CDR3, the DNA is TGTGCCAGCAGTTGGGGACTAGCGGACTACAATGAGCAGTTCTTC. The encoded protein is CASSWGLADYNEQFF.

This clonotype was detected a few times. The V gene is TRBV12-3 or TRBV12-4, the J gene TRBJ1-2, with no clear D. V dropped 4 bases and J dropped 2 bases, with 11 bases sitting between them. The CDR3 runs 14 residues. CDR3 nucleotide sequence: TGTGCCAGCAGTTCCATGGGAGTAAACTATGGCTACACCTTC. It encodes CASSSMGVNYGYTF.

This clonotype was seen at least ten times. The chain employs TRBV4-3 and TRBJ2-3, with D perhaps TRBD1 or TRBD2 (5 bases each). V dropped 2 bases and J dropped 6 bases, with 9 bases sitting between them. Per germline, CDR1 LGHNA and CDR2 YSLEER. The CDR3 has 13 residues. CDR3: CASSQQEGDTQYF. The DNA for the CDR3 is TGCGCCAGCAGCCAACAAGAGGGGGATACGCAGTATTTT.

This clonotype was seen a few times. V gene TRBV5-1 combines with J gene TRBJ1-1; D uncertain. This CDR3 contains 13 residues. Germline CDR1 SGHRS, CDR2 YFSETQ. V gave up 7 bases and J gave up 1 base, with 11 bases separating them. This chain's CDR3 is CASADVGNTEAFF. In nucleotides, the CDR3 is TGCGCCAGCGCAGACGTCGGGAACACTGAAGCTTTCTTT.

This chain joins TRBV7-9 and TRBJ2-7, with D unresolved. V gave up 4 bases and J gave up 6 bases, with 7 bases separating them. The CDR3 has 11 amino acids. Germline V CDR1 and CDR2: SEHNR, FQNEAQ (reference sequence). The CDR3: CASSSWVEQYV. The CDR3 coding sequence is TGTGCCAGCAGCTCCTGGGTCGAGCAGTACGTC.

Here the CDR3 reads CASSYASRGRGNTIYF. The CDR3, as DNA: TGTGCCAGCAGTTACGCTTCGAGGGGCCGTGGAAACACCATATATTTT. This chain connects TRBV6-5 to TRBJ1-3; the D gene is possibly TRBD1 (5 bases). V was trimmed by 2 bases and J by 3 bases, leaving 14 bases between them. The CDR3 has 16 amino acids. Looked up from germline, CDR1 is MNHEY and CDR2 is SVGAGI.

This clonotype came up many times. The CDR3 DNA reads TGTGCCAGCAGCTTAGGACAGGGAGACGAGCAGTACTTC. Its translation is CASSLGQGDEQYF. The rearrangement links TRBV7-2 to TRBJ2-7; 7 positions agree with TRBD1. This CDR3 contains 13 residues. From germline, CDR1 is SGHTA and CDR2 FQGNSA. V lost 1 base, J lost 5 bases, and 2 bases stayed unmatched. The full variable domain, rest sourced from reference TRBV7-2 and TRBJ2-7, is GAGVSQSPSNKVTEKGKDVELRCDPISGHTALYWYRQSLGQGLEFLIYFQGNSAPDKSGLPSDRFSAERTGGSVSTLTIQRTQQEDSAVYLCASSLGQGDEQYFGPGTRLTVT.

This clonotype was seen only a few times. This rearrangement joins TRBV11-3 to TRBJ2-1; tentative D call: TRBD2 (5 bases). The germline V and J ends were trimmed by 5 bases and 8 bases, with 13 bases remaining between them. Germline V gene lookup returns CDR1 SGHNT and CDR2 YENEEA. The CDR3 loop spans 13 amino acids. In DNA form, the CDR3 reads TGTGCCAGCAGCGCTACTAGAAAGGATGAGCAGTTCTTC. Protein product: CASSATRKDEQFF.

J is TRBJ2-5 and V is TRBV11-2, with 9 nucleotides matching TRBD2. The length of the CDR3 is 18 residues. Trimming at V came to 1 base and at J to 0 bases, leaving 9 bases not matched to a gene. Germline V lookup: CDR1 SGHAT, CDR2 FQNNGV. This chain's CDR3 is CASSLGFSLAGYQETQYF. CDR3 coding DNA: TGTGCCAGCAGCTTAGGATTCTCCCTAGCGGGGTACCAAGAGACCCAGTACTTC.

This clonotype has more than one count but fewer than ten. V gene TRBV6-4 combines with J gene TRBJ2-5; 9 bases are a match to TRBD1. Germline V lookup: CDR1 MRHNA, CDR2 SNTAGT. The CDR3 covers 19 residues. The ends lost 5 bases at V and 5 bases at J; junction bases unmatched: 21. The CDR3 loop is CASSHLPGTGTRRSETQYF. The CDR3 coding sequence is TGTGCCAGCAGTCACCTACCAGGGACAGGGACCCGCAGGTCCGAGACCCAGTACTTC.

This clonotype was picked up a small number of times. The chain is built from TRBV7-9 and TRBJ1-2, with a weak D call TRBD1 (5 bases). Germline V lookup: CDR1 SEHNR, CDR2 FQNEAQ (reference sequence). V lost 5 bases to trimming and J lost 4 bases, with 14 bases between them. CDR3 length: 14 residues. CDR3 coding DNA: TGTGCCAGCAGCCCCGGGACGGATATCTATGGCTACACCTTC. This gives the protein CASSPGTDIYGYTF. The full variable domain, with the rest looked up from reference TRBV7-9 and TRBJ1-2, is DTGVSQNPRHKITKRGQNVTFRCDPISEHNRLYWYRQTLGQGPEFLTYFQNEAQLEKSRLLSDRFSAERPKGSFSTLEIQRTEQGDSAMYLCASSPGTDIYGYTFGSGTRLTVV.

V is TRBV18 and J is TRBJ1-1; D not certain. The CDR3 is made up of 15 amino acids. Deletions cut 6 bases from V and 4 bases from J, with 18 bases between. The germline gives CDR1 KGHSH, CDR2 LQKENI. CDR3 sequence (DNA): TGTGCCAGCTCCCCAGACCAGTCCCTGGTCACTGAAGCTTTCTTT. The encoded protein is CASSPDQSLVTEAFF.

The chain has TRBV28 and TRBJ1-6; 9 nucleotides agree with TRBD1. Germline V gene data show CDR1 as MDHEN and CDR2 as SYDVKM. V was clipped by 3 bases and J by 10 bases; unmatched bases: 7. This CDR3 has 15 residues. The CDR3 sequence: CASSFVGQGGSPLHF. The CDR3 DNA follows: TGTGCCAGCAGTTTCGTGGGACAGGGAGGATCACCCCTCCACTTT.

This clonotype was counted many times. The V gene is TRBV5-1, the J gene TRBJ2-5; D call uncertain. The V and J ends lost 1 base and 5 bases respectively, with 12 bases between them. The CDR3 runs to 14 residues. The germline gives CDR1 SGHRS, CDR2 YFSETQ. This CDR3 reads CASSLLPGGETQYF. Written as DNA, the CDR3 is TGCGCCAGCAGCTTGTTACCAGGCGGCGAGACCCAGTACTTC.

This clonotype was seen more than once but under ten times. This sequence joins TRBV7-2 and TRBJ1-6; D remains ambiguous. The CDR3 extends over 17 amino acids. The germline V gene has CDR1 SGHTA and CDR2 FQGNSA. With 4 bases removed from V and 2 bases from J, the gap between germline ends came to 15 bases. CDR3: CASSSFGQTPYNSPLHF. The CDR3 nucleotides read TGTGCCAGCAGCTCCTTTGGGCAGACCCCCTATAATTCACCCCTCCACTTT.

The CDR3 bases are TGTGCCAGCAGCTCTTACCGGGAGACCCAGTACTTC. The encoded protein is CASSSYRETQYF. The chain carries TRBV7-2 and TRBJ2-5; D is undetermined. Trimming shortened V by 4 bases and J by 5 bases, and 8 bases separated the two germline ends. Germline V gene sequence: CDR1 SGHTA, CDR2 FQGNSA. The CDR3 length is 12 residues.